These T cell receptor beta chains were read from a single sample in a study of blood T cells in healthy people across ages. TCRdb re-called the 5' RACE reads with MiXCR, one entry per CDR3 protein. The data show roughly 1.9 million distinct CDR3 sequences, more than 35% seen once. Sequencing was carried out using blood. The source is a human donor in good health. The CDR3 runs from the conserved cysteine through the conserved F or W. A D gene is named only where the DNA matches it firmly. Only part of the rows carry a size: once, few, many, or a class if the clone is expanded.

>TRBV7-2|TRBD2|TRBJ2-3|NA
CASLAGVNTDTQYF
TGTGCCAGTCTAGCGGGGGTTAATACAGATACGCAGTATTTT
>TRBV28|NA|TRBJ2-7|few
CATSPLRYEQYF
TGTGCCACCAGTCCTCTACGCTACGAGCAGTACTTC
>TRBV20-1|NA|TRBJ2-7|NA
CSAPTRVGQYF
TGCAGTGCTCCTACTCGGGTCGGGCAGTACTTC
>TRBV5-1|NA|TRBJ2-6|NA
CASSLFPGSSGANVLTF
TGCGCCAGCAGCTTGTTCCCGGGGAGCTCTGGGGCCAACGTCCTGACTTTC
>TRBV20-1|NA|TRBJ2-5|few
CSADIPAGAPETQYF
TGCAGTGCCGATATCCCCGCAGGGGCCCCGGAGACCCAGTACTTC
>TRBV5-1|NA|TRBJ2-7|NA
CASSQGFHNYEQYF
TGCGCCAGCAGCCAGGGGTTCCATAACTACGAGCAGTACTTC
>TRBV7-9|NA|TRBJ1-2|NA
CASSLGRVGAHGYTF
TGTGCCAGCAGCTTAGGCCGAGTCGGCGCCCATGGCTACACCTTC
>TRBV28|TRBD1|TRBJ2-3|NA
CASGKTGMSGTDTRYF
TGTGCCAGCGGGAAGACAGGGATGAGCGGCACAGATACGCGGTATTTT
>TRBV28|TRBD2|TRBJ2-3|NA
CASSFSGLAGGHHTDTQYF
TGTGCCAGCAGTTTTTCCGGACTAGCGGGGGGTCACCACACAGATACGCAGTATTTT
>TRBV11-3|NA|TRBJ2-6|NA
CASSLVGTASGANVLTF
TGTGCCAGCAGCTTAGTGGGGACGGCCTCTGGGGCCAACGTCCTGACTTTC
>TRBV2|NA|TRBJ1-1|NA
CASDSFPTNTEAFF
TGTGCCAGCGACAGCTTTCCGACCAACACTGAAGCTTTCTTT
>TRBV5-1|NA|TRBJ2-3|NA
CASSLGGSQGDTQYF
TGCGCCAGCAGCTTGGGGGGTTCGCAGGGAGATACGCAGTATTTT
>TRBV4-2|TRBD1|TRBJ2-3|NA
CASSHPRASDRTYTQYF
TGTGCCAGCAGCCACCCGCGGGCCTCGGACAGGACCTATACGCAGTATTTT
>TRBV5-1|TRBD1|TRBJ2-6|few
CASSSTPGTGNSGANVLTF
TGCGCCAGCAGCTCGACACCGGGGACAGGGAACTCTGGGGCCAACGTCCTGACTTTC
>TRBV5-1|NA|TRBJ1-2|NA
CASSLETANYGHTF
TGCGCCAGCAGCTTGGAGACAGCTAACTATGGCCACACCTTC